These 21 T cell receptor beta chains originate from one sample sequenced in a study of cytomegalovirus exposure and HLA in healthy donors. 60 Vbeta and 13 Jbeta primers were used in PCR. Clones were sequenced by immunoSEQ multiplex PCR, and TCRdb holds only the in-frame ones, with some missing. The table records 110,000 to 150,000 clones, 72% of them present only once. Sequenced input: PBMCs. These TCRs come from a middle-aged man in good health and CMV-seronegative.

The chain joins TRBV9 to TRBJ2-3; possibly TRBD2 for D (5 bases). Germline V CDR1 and CDR2: SGDLS, YYNGEE. Trimming shortened V by 2 bases and J by 1 base, and 14 bases separated the two germline ends. The CDR3 sequence is 16 residues long. The CDR3: CASSVRRVMGTDTQYF. The CDR3 bases are TGTGCCAGCAGCGTGAGGCGGGTCATGGGCACAGATACGCAGTATTTT.

This chain connects TRBV6-5 to TRBJ1-5, with TRBD1 identical over 8 bases. Germline trimming cut 2 bases from V and 2 bases from J; bases unmatched to any gene: 2. The CDR3 spans 15 residues. Germline loops: CDR1 MNHEY, CDR2 SVGAGI. The CDR3 protein is CASSYAGQGNQPQHF. The CDR3 bases are TGTGCCAGCAGTTACGCGGGACAGGGCAATCAGCCCCAGCATTTT.

The chain carries TRBV27 and TRBJ1-2; D might be TRBD1 (5 bases). The V and J ends lost 7 bases and 1 base respectively, with 13 bases between them. The CDR3 runs 14 residues. Germline V gene data show CDR1 as MNHEY and CDR2 as SMNVEV (reference sequence). CDR3 bases: TGTGCCAGCAAGGCAGGGAGGGTTAACTATGGCTACACCTTC. It codes for CASKAGRVNYGYTF.

The chain combines TRBV27 with TRBJ1-2; D is possibly TRBD1 (6 bases). Deletions cut 5 bases from V and 8 bases from J, with 21 bases between. The germline V gene encodes CDR1 MNHEY and CDR2 SMNVEV (reference sequence). CDR3 length: 15 residues. As DNA, the CDR3 is TGTGCCAGCAGTACCCTCCGGGACACCCAAAAAGGCTACACCTTC. This translates into CASSTLRDTQKGYTF.

The gene calls are TRBV2 and TRBJ1-2, with 10 bases lining up with TRBD1. Germline CDR1 reads SNHLY; CDR2 reads FYNNEI. The CDR3 has 16 amino acids. The junction had 13 bases not matched to a gene; V was cut back by 7 bases and J by 5 bases. CDR3 sequence (DNA): TGTGCCAGCATCCGGGGACAGGGGCCTTTACCTTATGGCTACACCTTC. This codes for CASIRGQGPLPYGYTF.

The rearrangement joins TRBV28 to TRBJ2-7, with 8 positions matching TRBD2. Trimming at V came to 7 bases and at J to 6 bases, leaving 14 bases not matched to a gene. This CDR3 comprises 15 residues. Germline V gene sequence: CDR1 MDHEN, CDR2 SYDVKM. CDR3 DNA: TGTGCCAGCACCCTCGGGGGGGCTACACTACGCGAGCAGTACTTC. Translating it yields CASTLGGATLREQYF.

V usage is TRBV18 and J usage is TRBJ2-5, with 7 bases fitting TRBD1. The CDR3 is 17 residues long. Looked up from germline, CDR1 is KGHSH and CDR2 is LQKENI. The V gene end was trimmed by 4 bases and the J gene end by 1 base; junction bases not matched to a gene: 12. The DNA of the CDR3 is TGTGCCAGCTCACTGACAGGGCCGCATCGGCTCCAAGAGACCCAGTACTTC. It translates to CASSLTGPHRLQETQYF.

The chain uses TRBV5-1 and TRBJ2-1; 13 bases are a match to TRBD2. The CDR3 contains 16 residues. CDR1 is SGHRS, CDR2 YFSETQ, per germline. The V and J ends lost 4 bases and 7 bases, in that order; junction bases with no gene match: 8. The CDR3 reads CASSRGRTSGSNEQFF. CDR3 in DNA: TGCGCCAGCAGCAGGGGTCGGACTAGCGGGAGTAATGAGCAGTTCTTC.

The genes are TRBV19 and TRBJ1-5; 8 positions agree with TRBD1. The CDR3 has 14 residues. V gave up 7 bases and J gave up 4 bases; unmatched junction bases: 6. Germline CDR1 LNHDA, CDR2 SQIVND (reference sequence). CDR3 in amino acids: CASNRQGPNQPQHF. In DNA, the CDR3 is TGTGCCAGTAATCGACAGGGGCCTAATCAGCCCCAGCATTTT. Combining the CDR3 with reference TRBV19 and TRBJ1-5 gives the whole variable domain DGGITQSPKYLFRKEGQNVTLSCEQNLNHDAMYWYRQDPGQGLRLIYYSQIVNDFQKGDIAEGYSVSREKKESFPLTVTSAQKNPTAFYLCASNRQGPNQPQHFGDGTRLSIL.

This chain connects TRBV18 to TRBJ1-2; 7 bases fit TRBD1. CDR3 length: 17 amino acids. Germline values: CDR1 KGHSH, CDR2 LQKENI. The junction had 16 bases not matched to a gene; V was cut back by 4 bases and J by 5 bases. CDR3 sequence (DNA): TGTGCCAGCTCACTTACAGGGGCGACTTCGAGTGGGTATGGCTACACCTTC. Translated: CASSLTGATSSGYGYTF. Full variable domain (missing parts from reference TRBV18 and TRBJ1-2): NAGVMQNPRHLVRRRGQEARLRCSPMKGHSHVYWYRQLPEEGLKFMVYLQKENIIDESGMPKERFSAEFPKEGPSILRIQQVVRGDSAAYFCASSLTGATSSGYGYTFGSGTRLTVV.

The gene calls are TRBV27 and TRBJ2-1; 7 bases agree with TRBD2. Germline CDR1 is MNHEY and CDR2 is SMNVEV (reference sequence). CDR3 length: 15 amino acids. V shed 6 bases, J shed 4 bases, and the junction held 9 bases outside the gene matches. CDR3 bases: TGTGCCAGCAGGCGTAGCGGGCTTAATTACAATGAGCAGTTCTTC. Translation: CASRRSGLNYNEQFF.

The gene calls are TRBV7-2 and TRBJ1-5, with TRBD1 identical over 7 bases. CDR1 and CDR2 from the germline V gene are SGHTA and FQGNSA. The CDR3 is made up of 16 amino acids. V trimming: 5 bases; J trimming: 1 base; junction bases outside the gene matches: 8. In nucleotides, the CDR3 is TGTGCCAGCAGCCCACCTTACAGGGGAAGCAATCAGCCCCAGCATTTT. Translated, it gives CASSPPYRGSNQPQHF.

This chain uses TRBV5-6 with TRBJ1-5, with TRBD1 as a possible D gene (6 bases). V lost 4 bases and J 4 bases, leaving 15 bases between the germline ends. This CDR3 is 15 amino acids long. Germline CDR1 SGHDT, CDR2 YYEEEE. The DNA of the CDR3 is TGTGCCAGCAGCCGATTTCGGGGGGCGAATCAGCCCCAGCATTTT. Amino acid sequence: CASSRFRGANQPQHF.

The sample holds one count of this clone. V is TRBV5-8 and J is TRBJ2-2, with 9 bases matching TRBD2. V was pared by 3 bases and J by 3 bases, with 3 bases of the junction left unmatched. CDR1 and CDR2 from the germline V gene are SGHTS and YDEGEE. The CDR3 has 15 residues. The CDR3 loop is CASSWGLAYTGELFF. The CDR3 DNA follows: TGTGCCAGCAGCTGGGGACTAGCCTACACCGGGGAGCTGTTTTTT.

The gene calls are TRBV6-1 and TRBJ1-2; D gene ambiguous. Deletions cut 1 base from V and 4 bases from J, with 13 bases between. Germline assignment: CDR1 MNHNS and CDR2 SASEGT. CDR3 length: 15 amino acids. CDR3 residues: CASSEVGGSSYGYTF. CDR3 bases: TGTGCCAGCAGTGAAGTCGGCGGCAGCTCCTATGGCTACACCTTC.

The chain combines TRBV18 with TRBJ2-1, with TRBD1 matching 9 bases. Looked up from germline, CDR1 is KGHSH and CDR2 is LQKENI. The CDR3 contains 16 residues. V shed 6 bases, J shed 8 bases, and the junction held 14 bases outside the gene matches. The CDR3 spells CASSQPGQGWSDEQFF. In DNA, the CDR3 is TGTGCCAGCTCGCAACCGGGACAGGGATGGTCAGATGAGCAGTTCTTC.

About this clone itself: Additional DNA sequences in this sample encode the identical CDR3. The rearrangement links TRBV5-1 to TRBJ2-7; D might be TRBD1 (5 bases). CDR3 length equals 14 residues. Trimming took off 0 bases at V and 1 base at J, with 8 bases between the two ends. Per the germline V gene, CDR1 is SGHRS and CDR2 is YFSETQ. In DNA form, the CDR3 reads TGCGCCAGCAGCTTGGGACAGACGTCCTACGAGCAGTACTTC. Encoded protein: CASSLGQTSYEQYF.

The V and J genes are TRBV4-1 and TRBJ2-6; possibly TRBD2 for D (6 bases). This CDR3 region has 17 residues. Germline V gene sequence: CDR1 MGHRA, CDR2 YSYEKL. V dropped 1 base and J dropped 0 bases, with 10 bases sitting between them. The CDR3 loop is CASSQGLAISGANVLTF. The CDR3 bases are TGCGCCAGCAGCCAAGGCCTAGCGATCTCTGGGGCCAACGTCCTGACTTTC.

This chain joins TRBV7-3 and TRBJ2-3; TRBD2 matches 7 bases. J lost 4 bases, V lost 3 bases, and 1 base had no gene match. This CDR3 is built from 13 residues. The germline CDR1 and CDR2 sequences are SGHTA and FQGTGA. CDR3 sequence (DNA): TGTGCCAGCAGCTTGGGAGGGGCAGATACGCAGTATTTT. It is translated as CASSLGGADTQYF.

In its sample, this clone was seen a few times. The chain uses TRBV19 and TRBJ1-1; 7 bases are shared with TRBD1. Germline CDR1 and CDR2: LNHDA and SQIVND (reference sequence). With V trimmed by 3 bases and J by 4 bases, 8 bases remained unmatched. The length of the CDR3 is 15 residues. CDR3 nucleotides: TGTGCCAGTAGTATGTCGGGCAGGGGGGCCACTGAAGCTTTCTTT. Residues: CASSMSGRGATEAFF.

V usage is TRBV6-5 and J usage is TRBJ2-2; possible D gene TRBD2, 7 bases. There are 15 residues in the CDR3. The V and J ends lost 7 bases and 2 bases respectively, with 14 bases between them. From germline, CDR1 is MNHEY and CDR2 SVGAGI. The CDR3 loop is CASTRGAQNTGELFF. CDR3 nucleotide sequence: TGTGCCAGCACTCGGGGGGCCCAAAACACCGGGGAGCTGTTTTTT.